This TCR beta chain was captured by sequencing in a study of OX40 agonist ivuxolimab in advanced cancers. Overall study findings and caveats: In a subset of nonresponders, normalized T-cell clonal expansion was also low.

Regarding this clone: What it binds is unknown.

Germline V gives CDR1 MNHNY, CDR2 SVGAGI (reference sequence). This CDR3 spans 15 amino acids. The J segment lost 8 bases and the V segment lost 4 bases, leaving 12 bases of the junction unmatched. TCRdb keeps only in-frame clones here, not all; method: immunoSEQ multiplex PCR. The sample shows approximately 25,000 clones, approximately 80% of them seen only once. This chain connects TRBV6-6 to TRBJ1-2; TRBD1 aligns across 8 bases. The receptor's source is an adult with an advanced solid tumor such as melanoma, head and neck, liver or kidney cancer. Sequenced here: CD4+ or CD8+ T cells sorted from blood, sampled in a trial of the OX40 agonist ivuxolimab. The CDR3 DNA sequence: TGTGCCAGCAGTTCGGCGACAGGGGTGTCCGGAGGCTACACCTTC. As protein: CASSSATGVSGGYTF.